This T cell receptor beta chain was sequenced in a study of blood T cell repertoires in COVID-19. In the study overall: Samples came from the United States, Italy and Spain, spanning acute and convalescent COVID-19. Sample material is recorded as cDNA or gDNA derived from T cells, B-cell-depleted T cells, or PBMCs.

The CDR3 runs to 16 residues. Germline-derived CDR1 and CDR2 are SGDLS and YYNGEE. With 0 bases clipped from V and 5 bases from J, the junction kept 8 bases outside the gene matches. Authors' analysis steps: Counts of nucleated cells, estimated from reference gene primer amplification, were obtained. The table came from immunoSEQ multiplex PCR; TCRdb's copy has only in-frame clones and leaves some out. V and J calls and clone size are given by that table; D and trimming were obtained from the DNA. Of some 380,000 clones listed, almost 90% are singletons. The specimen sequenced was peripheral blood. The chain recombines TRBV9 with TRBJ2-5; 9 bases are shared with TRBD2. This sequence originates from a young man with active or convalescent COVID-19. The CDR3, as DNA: TGTGCCAGCAGCGTAGCGGCGGGGGGGCCCTGGGAGACCCAGTACTTC. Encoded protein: CASSVAAGGPWETQYF.